The clone carrying this T cell receptor beta chain was recorded many times. Only in-frame clones appear in the TCRdb table, and some are missing; sequencing was by immunoSEQ multiplex PCR. The sample contains 35,000 to 55,000 clones, none occurring once; less than 2.5% lies in the top ten. This entry belongs to a study of T cells after posttransplantation cyclophosphamide. The receptor was derived from a man between 40 and 49 years old in good health, CMV-negative, and a related stem cell transplant donor. Material: PBMCs.

The CDR3 reads CASSQASGGGSPLHF. The CDR3 DNA sequence: TGTGCCAGCAGCCAAGCTTCAGGGGGCGGTTCACCCCTCCACTTT. The rearrangement uses TRBV14 and TRBJ1-6; 8 bases are a match to TRBD1. The germline V gene encodes CDR1 SGHDN and CDR2 FVKESK. This CDR3 contains 15 residues. V shed 1 base and J 9 bases; nucleotides not matched to a gene: 5.